This TCR beta chain was recovered during a study of CD8 T cells in Susac syndrome. Overall study results and limits: Across the total CD8+ repertoires, sixteen Susac-specific public clones were detected, and across the CD8+ TEMRA repertoires, four or five such clones were detected. The study recognized that the number of individuals in its TCR sequencing and HLA analysis was relatively small.

CD8+ and CD4+ T cells from blood underwent TCR beta sequencing. Notes on this clonotype: Its target is unknown.

Random-hexamer reverse transcription was applied to roughly 0.5 to 1 ug RNA. A single record per CDR3 protein comes from TCRdb applying MiXCR to the immunoSEQ multiplex PCR reads. The sample records tens of thousands of distinct CDR3 sequences, approximately 95% being singletons. The TCR originated in a human donor with Susac syndrome. Sequences were obtained from CD8+ T cells from PBMCs.

The CDR3 DNA sequence: TGTGCTAGTGCCACGTGGGATCAGCCCCAGCATTTT. Translation gives CASATWDQPQHF. The chain carries TRBV12-5 and TRBJ1-5; no reliable D call. The CDR3 covers 12 residues. Per germline, CDR1 LGHNT and CDR2 FRNRAP. Trimming cost V 7 bases and J 5 bases, with 9 bases left between them.